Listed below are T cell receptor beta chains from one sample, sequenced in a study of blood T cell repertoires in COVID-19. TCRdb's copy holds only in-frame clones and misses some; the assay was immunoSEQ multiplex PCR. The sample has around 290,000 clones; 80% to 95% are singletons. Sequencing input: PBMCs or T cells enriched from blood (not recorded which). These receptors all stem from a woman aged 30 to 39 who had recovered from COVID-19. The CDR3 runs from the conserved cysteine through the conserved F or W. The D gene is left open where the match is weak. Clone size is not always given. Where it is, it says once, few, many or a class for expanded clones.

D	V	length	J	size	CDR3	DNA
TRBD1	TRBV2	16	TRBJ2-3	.	CASSYTGTGGTNTQYF	TGTGCCAGCAGTTATACCGGGACAGGGGGCACAAATACGCAGTATTTT
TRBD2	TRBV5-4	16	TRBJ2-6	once	CASSSHSGTGANVLTF	TGTGCCAGCAGCAGCCATAGCGGGACTGGGGCCAACGTCCTGACTTTC
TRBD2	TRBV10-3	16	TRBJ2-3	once	CAIRMTSGVSTDTQYF	TGTGCCATCAGGATGACTAGCGGGGTTAGCACAGATACGCAGTATTTT
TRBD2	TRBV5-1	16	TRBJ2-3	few	CASSVRLAGDTDTQYF	TGCGCCAGCAGCGTCAGACTAGCGGGAGACACAGATACGCAGTATTTT
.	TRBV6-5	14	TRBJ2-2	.	CASSRTDNTGELFF	TGTGCCAGCTCCCGGACAGATAACACCGGGGAGCTGTTTTTT
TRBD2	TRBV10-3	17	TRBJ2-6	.	CAIRGTSGSSGANVLTF	TGTGCCATCAGGGGGACTAGCGGGAGCTCTGGGGCCAACGTCCTGACTTTC
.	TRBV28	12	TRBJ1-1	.	CASREVLAEAFF	TGTGCCAGCCGTGAGGTTTTGGCTGAAGCTTTCTTT
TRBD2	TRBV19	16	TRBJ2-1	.	CASSPLTSGSFHGEFF	TGTGCCAGTAGCCCGTTAACTAGCGGGAGCTTTCATGGGGAGTTCTTC
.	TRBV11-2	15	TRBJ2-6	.	CASSTGYSGANVLTF	TGTGCCAGCAGCACCGGGTACTCTGGGGCCAACGTCCTGACTTTC
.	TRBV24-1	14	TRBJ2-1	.	CATSDPGPGASQFF	TGTGCCACCAGTGACCCGGGACCAGGGGCGTCGCAGTTCTTC
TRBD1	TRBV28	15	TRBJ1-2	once	CASSFKPGTEYGYTF	TGTGCCAGCAGTTTTAAGCCCGGGACAGAGTATGGCTACACCTTC
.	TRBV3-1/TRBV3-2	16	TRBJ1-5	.	CASSLKTTGSNQPQHF	TGTGCCAGCAGCCTGAAAACCACAGGGAGCAATCAGCCCCAGCATTTT
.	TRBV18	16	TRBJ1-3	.	CASSLTGTRSGNTIYF	TGTGCCAGCTCACTTACCGGGACACGTTCTGGAAACACCATATATTTT
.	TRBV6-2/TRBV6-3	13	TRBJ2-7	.	CASSYSMGSEQYF	TGTGCCAGCAGTTACTCGATGGGCTCCGAGCAGTACTTC
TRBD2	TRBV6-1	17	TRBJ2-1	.	CASSVGLAGGDYNEQFF	TGTGCCAGCAGTGTGGGACTAGCGGGAGGTGACTACAATGAGCAGTTCTTC
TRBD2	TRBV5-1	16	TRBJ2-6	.	CASSPLRGAGANVLTF	TGCGCCAGCAGCCCGCTGCGGGGGGCTGGGGCCAACGTCCTGACTTTC
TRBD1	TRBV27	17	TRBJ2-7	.	CASSLSGQGGRWDEQYF	TGTGCCAGCAGTTTATCGGGACAGGGAGGCCGTTGGGACGAGCAGTACTTC
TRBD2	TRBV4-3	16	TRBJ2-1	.	CASSQGLAGDYNEQFF	TGCGCCAGCAGCCAAGGTTTAGCGGGAGACTACAATGAGCAGTTCTTC
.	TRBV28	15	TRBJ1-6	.	CASEAAMLGNSPLHF	TGTGCCAGCGAGGCAGCTATGCTTGGTAATTCACCCCTCCACTTT
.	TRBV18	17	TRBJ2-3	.	CASSPPRASAGTDTQYF	TGTGCCAGCTCACCACCCAGGGCTAGCGCGGGCACAGATACGCAGTATTTT